This T cell receptor beta chain was recorded in a study of cytomegalovirus exposure and HLA in healthy donors. Study-level points and caveats: It was confirmed in vitro that a few of the CMV-associated chains were specific for CMV antigens. The study recorded some 160 TCR beta chains that were cytomegalovirus-associated.

Donors came from a validation cohort of approximately 110 subjects, distinct from the first 666-subject cohort. On this clone itself: Its antigen is as yet unknown.

Measured with immunoSEQ multiplex PCR; TCRdb has only the in-frame clones, and not every one. Among more than 250,000 clones listed, about nine tenths were seen once. This clonotype originated in a woman younger than 45 in good health and CMV-seropositive. The sample consisted of PBMCs.

The CDR3 sequence: CASSLGGSSHRGSNYEQYF. DNA for the CDR3: TGTGCCAGCAGTTTAGGGGGGTCTTCCCACAGGGGCAGCAACTACGAGCAGTACTTC. The chain joins TRBV28 to TRBJ2-7, with a possible D match to TRBD1 (7 bases). V was pared by 2 bases and J by 3 bases, with 26 bases between. The CDR3 runs 19 residues. CDR1 and CDR2 (germline): MDHEN, SYDVKM. Looking up the rest from reference TRBV28 and TRBJ2-7 gives the full variable domain: DVKVTQSSRYLVKRTGEKVFLECVQDMDHENMFWYRQDPGLGLRLIYFSYDVKMKEKGDIPEGYSVSREKKERFSLILESASTNQTSMYLCASSLGGSSHRGSNYEQYFGPGTRLTVT.